The 18 T cell receptor beta chains below were found in one sample sequenced in a study of cytomegalovirus exposure and HLA in healthy donors. Primers for the PCR totalled 60 Vbeta and 13 Jbeta. This table comes from immunoSEQ multiplex PCR, and its TCRdb copy is limited to in-frame clones, with some not included. This sample has approximately 210,000 clones, with nearly 80% found just once. Sequencing was done on a sample of PBMCs. All receptors derive from a male donor in good health and CMV-seronegative.

The CDR3 bases are TGTGCCAGCAGGAGGGCAGCTCGTGGCTACACCTTC. Its translation: CASRRAARGYTF. The chain carries TRBV2 and TRBJ1-2; D not certain. The germline V gene has CDR1 SNHLY and CDR2 FYNNEI. The CDR3 covers 12 residues. The ends were cut back, 6 bases at V and 7 bases at J, with 12 bases in the middle.

The chain combines TRBV7-2 with TRBJ2-5, with a weak D call TRBD2 (6 bases). Near its end, the DNA agrees better with TRBJ2-7, so the J call may be wrong. This CDR3 comprises 14 residues. Germline V gene sequence: CDR1 SGHTA, CDR2 FQGNSA. The CDR3, as DNA: TGTGCCAGCAGCTCGGTGCGGGATACCTACGAGCAGTACTTC. This translates into CASSSVRDTYEQYF.

V usage is TRBV15 and J usage is TRBJ2-1; a weak D match, TRBD2 (5 bases). This CDR3 comprises 19 residues. Germline V lookup: CDR1 LNHNV, CDR2 YYDKDF (reference sequence). V was pared by 1 base and J by 8 bases, with 27 bases between. CDR3 residues: CATSRVEKGAPHPRDEQFF. Written as DNA, the CDR3 is TGTGCCACCAGCAGAGTTGAGAAGGGAGCCCCCCACCCACGCGATGAGCAGTTCTTC.

This clone was detected only a few times. The chain has TRBV9 and TRBJ1-3; TRBD1 might be the D (6 bases). V was clipped by 3 bases and J by 0 bases, with 13 bases between them. CDR3 length: 16 amino acids. The germline V gene has CDR1 SGDLS and CDR2 YYNGEE. As DNA, the CDR3 is TGTGCCAGCAGCGAGGGGGGGGGACTCTCTGGAAACACCATATATTTT. Residues: CASSEGGGLSGNTIYF.

The V call is TRBV5-1, the J call TRBJ2-1; 10 bases are shared with TRBD1. This CDR3 is built from 16 residues. Trimming took 3 bases from V and 8 from J; bases not matched to a gene: 11. Per the germline V gene, CDR1 is SGHRS and CDR2 is YFSETQ. DNA for the CDR3: TGCGCCAGCAGCTCGGATGTTGGGACAGGGGTAGATGAGCAGTTCTTC. Protein sequence: CASSSDVGTGVDEQFF. Drawing the rest from reference TRBV5-1 and TRBJ2-1, the complete variable domain is KAGVTQTPRYLIKTRGQQVTLSCSPISGHRSVSWYQQTPGQGLQFLFEYFSETQRNKGNFPGRFSGRQFSNSRSEMNVSTLELGDSALYLCASSSDVGTGVDEQFFGPGTRLTVL.

This clone was picked up a small number of times. The CDR3 is CASSLAGTGTLTDTQYF. The DNA of the CDR3 is TGTGCCAGCAGCTTGGCCGGGACAGGGACCCTCACAGATACGCAGTATTTT. The chain couples TRBV5-5 to TRBJ2-3, with 9 bases lining up with TRBD1. CDR1 and CDR2 (germline): SGHKS, YYEKEE (reference sequence). After removal of 0 bases from V and 2 bases from J, the junction contained 7 bases not matched to a gene. The CDR3 runs 17 residues. Together with reference TRBV5-5 and TRBJ2-3, the CDR3 gives the full variable domain: DAGVTQSPTHLIKTRGQQVTLRCSPISGHKSVSWYQQVLGQGPQFIFQYYEKEERGRGNFPDRFSARQFPNYSSELNVNALLLGDSALYLCASSLAGTGTLTDTQYFGPGTRLTVL.

The chain links TRBV27 to TRBJ2-7; 7 nucleotides match TRBD2. CDR3 size: 12 residues. V lost 5 bases, J lost 4 bases, and 2 bases stayed unmatched. The V gene's germline CDR1 is MNHEY and CDR2 SMNVEV (reference sequence). The CDR3 reads CASSGSGYEQYF. DNA for the CDR3: TGTGCCAGCAGTGGTAGCGGGTACGAGCAGTACTTC.

A single count supports this clone. This chain uses TRBV4-2 with TRBJ2-2; 10 nucleotides match TRBD2. V was clipped by 1 base and J by 4 bases; unmatched bases: 3. CDR1 and CDR2 from the germline V gene are LGHNA and YNFKEQ. CDR3 length: 16 residues. In DNA form, the CDR3 reads TGTGCCAGCAGCCAAGGGTCTAGCGGGGGCACCGGGGAGCTGTTTTTT. Amino acid sequence: CASSQGSSGGTGELFF.

The chain combines TRBV12-5 with TRBJ1-5; a possible D gene is TRBD1 (5 bases). V was shortened by 3 bases and J by 4 bases, with 19 bases between the two germline ends. Germline assignment: CDR1 LGHNT and CDR2 FRNRAP. The CDR3 extends over 17 amino acids. In DNA form, the CDR3 reads TGTGCTAGTGGTTTTAGTTCGGACATAAGCGGGAATCAGCCCCAGCATTTT. Amino acids: CASGFSSDISGNQPQHF.

The gene calls are TRBV4-3 and TRBJ2-5; TRBD1 is a possible D gene (6 bases). Germline CDR1 is LGHNA and CDR2 is YSLEER. The CDR3 extends over 15 amino acids. V lost 2 bases and J 1 base, leaving 11 bases between the germline ends. CDR3 DNA: TGCGCCAGCAGCCAACGCCGGGACACCCAAGAGACCCAGTACTTC. The encoded protein is CASSQRRDTQETQYF.

The chain recombines TRBV29-1 with TRBJ1-5; the D is unclear. The CDR3 is 14 amino acids. Germline CDR1 is SQVTM and CDR2 is ANQGSEA. Trimming cost V 1 base and J 0 bases, with 7 bases left between them. The DNA of the CDR3 is TGCAGCGTTGAAGGAGATGATAGCAATCAGCCCCAGCATTTT. This gives the protein CSVEGDDSNQPQHF. Combining the CDR3 with reference TRBV29-1 and TRBJ1-5 gives the whole variable domain SAVISQKPSRDICQRGTSLTIQCQVDSQVTMMFWYRQQPGQSLTLIATANQGSEATYESGFVIDKFPISRPNLTFSTLTVSNMSPEDSSIYLCSVEGDDSNQPQHFGDGTRLSIL.

The chain combines TRBV28 with TRBJ2-4; D unresolved. This CDR3 region has 11 residues. The germline V and J ends were trimmed by 4 bases and 15 bases, with 13 bases remaining between them. Germline loops: CDR1 MDHEN, CDR2 SYDVKM. The CDR3 coding sequence is TGTGCCAGCAGTTCATACCCTAATTCGTACTTC. Translated, it gives CASSSYPNSYF.

The V and J genes are TRBV19 and TRBJ2-7; TRBD1 matches at 9 bases. CDR3 length equals 17 residues. V lost 3 bases, J lost 0 bases, and 9 bases stayed unmatched. CDR1 is LNHDA, CDR2 SQIVND, per germline (reference sequence). The CDR3 coding sequence is TGTGCCAGTAGTATTAGAGGCGGGACAGGGCCCTCCTACGAGCAGTACTTC. The encoded protein is CASSIRGGTGPSYEQYF.

The genes are TRBV11-2 and TRBJ2-3; 7 nucleotides agree with TRBD1. V shed 3 bases and J 1 base; nucleotides not matched to a gene: 1. The CDR3 totals 14 residues. Germline assignment: CDR1 SGHAT and CDR2 FQNNGV. CDR3 coding DNA: TGTGCCAGCAGCTTCGACAGGGGCACAGATACGCAGTATTTT. Translating gives CASSFDRGTDTQYF.

The rearrangement links TRBV7-9 to TRBJ1-4; D is unresolved. Per germline, CDR1 SEHNR and CDR2 FQNEAQ (reference sequence). The CDR3 is made up of 14 amino acids. V lost 6 bases and J 8 bases, leaving 16 bases between the germline ends. The CDR3 DNA is TGTGCCAGCAGTCCGACCGCGGTAGAAGAAAAACTGTTTTTT. Protein sequence: CASSPTAVEEKLFF.

The rearrangement links TRBV23-1 to TRBJ2-1, with D hard to call. Being an ORF, TRBV23-1 has a function that is uncertain. There are 10 residues in the CDR3. V was shortened by 8 bases and J by 7 bases, with 6 bases between the two germline ends. DNA for the CDR3: TGCGCCAGCCCTGAGAATGAGCAGTTCTTC. It translates to CASPENEQFF.

The chain links TRBV29-1 to TRBJ2-5; TRBD2 agrees at 8 bases. The end of the DNA is better explained by TRBJ2-7, so the J call may be wrong. From germline, CDR1 is SQVTM and CDR2 ANQGSEA. The CDR3 is 14 residues long. CDR3 bases: TGCAGCGCTGACACTAGCGGAAGCTCCTACGAGCAGTACTTC. Its protein is CSADTSGSSYEQYF.

This clone was recorded once. V and J are TRBV5-1 and TRBJ1-2; possible D gene TRBD1, 5 bases. Trimming shortened V by 1 base and J by 6 bases, and 13 bases separated the two germline ends. Germline assignment: CDR1 SGHRS and CDR2 YFSETQ. CDR3 size: 14 residues. The CDR3: CASSLTKQENGYTF. In DNA, the CDR3 is TGCGCCAGCAGCTTGACAAAACAGGAGAATGGCTACACCTTC.